The 19 T cell receptor beta chains in this list originate from one sample, sequenced in a study of CXCR3-negative and CXCR3-positive naive CD8 T cells. In preparing the TRB cDNA libraries, 5' RACE with UMI labels was used. TCRdb re-analyzed the 5' RACE reads; it lists each CDR3 protein once, without DNA. This sample contains 150,000 or so distinct CDR3 sequences. Input material: naive CXCR3- CD8+ T cells from blood. Subset described: CD45RO-CCR7+CD27+CD95- naive CD8+ T cells lacking CXCR3 (TNR3-). Receptor source: a human donor in good health. Some clones in this sample may be carry-over from other donors' samples.

The rearrangement links TRBV7-9 to TRBJ2-7; TCRdb picks TRBD1, but there is no DNA to check that call. Germline CDR1 and CDR2: SEHNR and FQNEAQ (reference sequence). The CDR3 length is 16 residues. Here the CDR3 reads CASRGDDRASLYEQYF.

The V gene is TRBV7-8, the J gene TRBJ2-3; the D call of TRBD2 rests on TCRdb alone, since no DNA is present to check it. Germline CDR1 reads SGHVS; CDR2 reads FQNEAQ. The CDR3 totals 20 residues. The CDR3 spells CASSLVPAGATSGSTDTQYF.

This rearrangement joins TRBV4-3 to TRBJ2-1. From germline, CDR1 is LGHNA and CDR2 YSLEER. There are 13 residues in the CDR3. CDR3 protein: CASSQQRSGEQFF.

The chain recombines TRBV28 with TRBJ2-5; without DNA, the TCRdb call of TRBD2 cannot be checked. Germline V gene sequence: CDR1 MDHEN, CDR2 SYDVKM. CDR3 length equals 14 residues. CDR3 amino acids: CASSFRDSQETQYF.

The chain links TRBV7-2 to TRBJ2-1; with no DNA, the TCRdb D assignment of TRBD2 cannot be verified. The CDR3 covers 18 residues. Germline V lookup: CDR1 SGHTA, CDR2 FQGNSA. The CDR3 region is CASSPGTSGARGEGEQFF.

The CDR3 here is CASSVPGHEQFF. The gene calls are TRBV9 and TRBJ2-1; TCRdb's D call of TRBD1 is untestable without DNA. The CDR3 is made up of 12 amino acids. Germline-derived CDR1 and CDR2 are SGDLS and YYNGEE.

The chain employs TRBV29-1 and TRBJ1-3; TCRdb reports TRBD1, a call that lacks DNA to check it against. CDR1 is SQVTM and CDR2 is ANQGSEA in the germline V gene. CDR3 length: 14 residues. The CDR3 reads CSVDARGSGNTIYF.

This rearrangement joins TRBV7-8 to TRBJ2-1; TCRdb indicates TRBD1, and absent DNA this call remains unverified. The germline V gene encodes CDR1 SGHVS and CDR2 FQNEAQ. The CDR3 is 15 amino acids. CDR3 region: CASSFGTGSYNEQFF.

The chain uses TRBV27 and TRBJ1-5; the TCRdb D gene call, TRBD1, has no DNA to confirm it. This CDR3 region has 16 residues. The germline V gene has CDR1 MNHEY and CDR2 SMNVEV (reference sequence). This chain's CDR3 is CASSLDGRGVNQPQHF.

This sequence joins TRBV9 and TRBJ2-5; TCRdb's assignment of TRBD1 cannot be checked, as there is no DNA. This CDR3 is 17 amino acids long. Germline CDR1 reads SGDLS; CDR2 reads YYNGEE. The CDR3 loop reads CASSPGGGQMYQETQYF.

V and J are TRBV7-9 and TRBJ2-7; TCRdb outputs TRBD1, but without DNA this stays unchecked. The CDR3 totals 15 residues. Germline V gene lookup returns CDR1 SEHNR and CDR2 FQNEAQ (reference sequence). The CDR3 is CASRAGDRGFGEQYF.

The chain employs TRBV9 and TRBJ2-1; the D call of TRBD1 rests on TCRdb alone, since no DNA is present to check it. CDR3 length: 17 amino acids. The germline gives CDR1 SGDLS, CDR2 YYNGEE. CDR3: CASSPSWGDRAFNEQFF.

The chain employs TRBV7-9 and TRBJ2-5; as DNA is missing, the TRBD1 call by TCRdb cannot be tested. CDR3 size: 17 residues. The germline CDR1 and CDR2 sequences are SEHNR and FQNEAQ (reference sequence). CDR3 loop: CASSPPVGGRGQETQYF.

The rearrangement joins TRBV11-3 to TRBJ2-5; TCRdb indicates TRBD1, and absent DNA this call remains unverified. Germline lookup yields CDR1 SGHNT and CDR2 YENEEA. This CDR3 spans 14 amino acids. The CDR3 loop is CASSARDTQETQYF. Looking up the rest from reference TRBV11-3 and TRBJ2-5 gives the full variable domain: EAGVVQSPRYKIIEKKQPVAFWCNPISGHNTLYWYLQNLGQGPELLIRYENEEAVDDSQLPKDRFSAERLKGVDSTLKIQPAELGDSAVYLCASSARDTQETQYFGPGTRLLVL.

The chain recombines TRBV6-6 with TRBJ1-3; there is no DNA to check the TCRdb D call of TRBD1. Germline loops: CDR1 MNHNY, CDR2 SVGAGI (reference sequence). The CDR3 loop spans 16 amino acids. The CDR3 here is CASSYLTPFPRDTIYF.

The chain uses TRBV12-3 or TRBV12-4 and TRBJ2-3; TCRdb lists TRBD2, though no DNA is available to test this call. The CDR3 is made up of 15 amino acids. CDR3: CASSRLAGGEDTQYF.

The chain couples TRBV29-1 to TRBJ2-3; TCRdb's D call of TRBD1 is untestable without DNA. Germline CDR1 reads SQVTM; CDR2 reads ANQGSEA. This CDR3 contains 13 residues. This CDR3 is CSVVAGVSDTQYF.

The CDR3 loop is CSAQDGESSYEQYF. The chain joins TRBV20-1 to TRBJ2-7; lacking DNA, the TRBD1 call made by TCRdb goes unchecked. CDR3 size: 14 residues. Germline CDR1 DFQATT, CDR2 SNEGSKA (reference sequence).

The chain uses TRBV12-3 or TRBV12-4 and TRBJ1-1. The CDR3 consists of 11 residues. The CDR3 region is CASSFTVEAFF.